This TCR beta chain was sequenced in a study of cytotoxic CD8 clonotypes in ibrutinib-treated CLL. The germline V gene encodes CDR1 SGHAT and CDR2 FQNNGV. There are 14 residues in the CDR3. Losses at the gene ends were 6 bases for V and 8 bases for J; bases not matched to a gene: 9. Here immunoSEQ multiplex PCR was the method, and the copy in TCRdb shows in-frame clones only, minus some. The sample has fewer than 50,000 clones, just over 65% seen once. In this sample, this clone is medium-sized (0.01 to 0.1%). This sequence was found in a human donor with chronic lymphocytic leukemia. The sample in question was PBMCs, obtained after 24 months of ibrutinib treatment. The V and J genes are TRBV11-2 and TRBJ1-2, with 10 bases aligning to TRBD1. Here the CDR3 reads CASRTGQGSRGYTF. In nucleotides, the CDR3 is TGTGCCAGCAGGACGGGACAGGGGTCGCGAGGCTACACCTTC. Filled out from reference TRBV11-2 and TRBJ1-2, the complete variable domain reads EAGVAQSPRYKIIEKRQSVAFWCNPISGHATLYWYQQILGQGPKLLIQFQNNGVVDDSQLPKDRFSAERLKGVDSTLKIQPAKLEDSAVYLCASRTGQGSRGYTFGSGTRLTVV.